The 29 T cell receptor beta chains reported below all come from one sample, sequenced in a study of T cell repertoires in cytomegalovirus infection. TCRdb fed the reads into MiXCR, producing one record per CDR3 protein. Of about 300,000 distinct CDR3 sequences in the sample, around 9.6% were seen once. Sequencing input: PBMCs. These TCRs come from a human donor in good health (CMV status not recorded). Some clones in this sample may be carry-over from other donors' samples.

The J gene is TRBJ2-7, the V gene TRBV7-9; D might be TRBD1 (6 bases). The CDR3 runs to 13 residues. Germline loops: CDR1 SEHNR, CDR2 FQNEAQ (reference sequence). Trimming left V 5 bases short and J 5 bases short, with 13 bases between. The CDR3 is CASSHSGANEQYV. The CDR3 coding sequence is TGTGCCAGCAGCCATTCAGGGGCTAACGAGCAGTACGTC.

This clonotype was observed many times. The chain links TRBV6-1 to TRBJ2-3; 8 nucleotides agree with TRBD1. Germline V lookup: CDR1 MNHNS, CDR2 SASEGT. This CDR3 comprises 16 residues. The junction had 11 bases not matched to a gene; V was cut back by 5 bases and J by 4 bases. The CDR3 loop is CASSRTAGGWADTQYF. In DNA, the CDR3 is TGTGCCAGCAGTCGAACTGCAGGGGGCTGGGCAGATACGCAGTATTTT.

This clonotype was found many times. This chain joins TRBV6-2 or TRBV6-3 and TRBJ1-1; maybe TRBD1 (6 bases). Trimming shortened V by 6 bases and J by 1 base, and 12 bases separated the two germline ends. Germline CDR1 is MNHEY and CDR2 is SVGEGT. The CDR3 spans 14 residues. The CDR3 is CASRIQGTNTEAFF. CDR3 in DNA: TGTGCCAGCAGAATACAGGGAACGAACACTGAAGCTTTCTTT.

The table lists this clonotype with many counts. The chain uses TRBV7-8 and TRBJ1-3, with D hard to call. This CDR3 is 15 amino acids long. In germline, CDR1 is SGHVS, CDR2 FQNEAQ. V lost 5 bases and J lost 0, with 11 bases in between. CDR3 sequence (DNA): TGTGCCAGCAGCCCGTCAGCGGGCTCTGGAAACACCATATATTTT. Translating gives CASSPSAGSGNTIYF. Full variable domain (rest looked up from reference TRBV7-8 and TRBJ1-3): GAGVSQSPRYKVAKRGQDVALRCDPISGHVSLFWYQQALGQGPEFLTYFQNEAQLDKSGLPSDRFFAERPEGSVSTLKIQRTQQEDSAVYLCASSPSAGSGNTIYFGEGSWLTVV.

The chain couples TRBV20-1 to TRBJ2-1; 8 bases are shared with TRBD1. This CDR3 contains 17 residues. Trimming removed 0 bases from V and 4 bases from J; junction bases left unmatched: 11. The germline gives CDR1 DFQATT, CDR2 SNEGSKA (reference sequence). The CDR3 region is CSARDSTGTGFYNEQFF. Here the CDR3 DNA reads TGCAGTGCTAGAGACAGTACCGGGACAGGTTTTTACAATGAGCAGTTCTTC.

The genes are TRBV3-1 and TRBJ2-1, with D possibly being TRBD2 (5 bases). This CDR3 contains 14 residues. The germline V gene has CDR1 LGHDT and CDR2 YNNKEL (reference sequence). V was trimmed by 4 bases and J by 8 bases, leaving 15 bases between them. In DNA form, the CDR3 reads TGTGCCAGCAGCCCCAACCCATCCGGGGATGAGCAGTTCTTC. Protein sequence: CASSPNPSGDEQFF.

This clonotype was recorded many times. This chain links TRBV7-8 with TRBJ2-6; perhaps TRBD1 as D (6 bases). CDR3 size: 21 residues. Trimming took 5 bases from V and 0 from J, leaving 26 bases between them. In germline, CDR1 is SGHVS, CDR2 FQNEAQ. In DNA form, the CDR3 reads TGTGCCAGCAGCGAATCGATTTTTTACCGGGACACCGACTCTGGGGCCAACGTCCTGACTTTC. This codes for CASSESIFYRDTDSGANVLTF.

The rearrangement links TRBV5-1 to TRBJ2-7, with 9 bases fitting TRBD2. The CDR3 extends over 15 amino acids. CDR1 and CDR2 from the germline V gene are SGHRS and YFSETQ. V shed 0 bases and J 7 bases; nucleotides not matched to a gene: 8. The CDR3 loop reads CASSLVGTSLDEQYF. CDR3 sequence (DNA): TGCGCCAGCAGCTTGGTGGGGACTAGCCTTGATGAGCAGTACTTC.

The sample holds one count of this clonotype. A much larger clone sits a single nucleotide away, making a read error possible. The chain has TRBV28 and TRBJ2-5; 8 bases line up with TRBD2. The CDR3 has 16 amino acids. The germline V gene has CDR1 MDHEN and CDR2 SYDVKM. In DNA form, the CDR3 reads TGTGCCAGCAGTTTTAGTAATAGCGGGATTCGAGAGACCCAGCACTTC. Encoded protein: CASSFSNSGIRETQHF. Using reference TRBV28 and TRBJ2-5 for the parts outside the CDR3, the full variable domain is DVKVTQSSRYLVKRTGEKVFLECVQDMDHENMFWYRQDPGLGLRLIYFSYDVKMKEKGDIPEGYSVSREKKERFSLILESASTNQTSMYLCASSFSNSGIRETQHFGPGTRLLVL.

The chain carries TRBV20-1 and TRBJ2-1; 10 bases fit TRBD2. This CDR3 contains 16 residues. The junction had 7 bases not matched to a gene; V was cut back by 3 bases and J by 2 bases. Germline CDR1 DFQATT, CDR2 SNEGSKA (reference sequence). This chain's CDR3 is CSARGLAGDPYNEQFF. Here the CDR3 DNA reads TGCAGTGCTAGGGGGCTAGCGGGGGATCCCTACAATGAGCAGTTCTTC.

This clonotype was counted many times. Here the CDR3 DNA reads TGTGCCAGCACTTCGCCAGGGGGAGGAGCTGAAGCTTTCTTT. This encodes CASTSPGGGAEAFF. The V gene is TRBV6-5, the J gene TRBJ1-1, with 7 positions matching TRBD1. Losses at the gene ends were 7 bases for V and 6 bases for J; bases not matched to a gene: 11. Germline CDR1 MNHEY, CDR2 SVGAGI. The CDR3 consists of 14 residues.

Concerning this clonotype itself: A much larger clone sits a single nucleotide away, making a read error possible. The CDR3 region is CSARGVVETQYF. CDR3 DNA: TGCAGTGCTAGAGGGGTAGTAGAGACCCAGTACTTC. The chain employs TRBV20-1 and TRBJ2-5; the D is unclear. Trimming left V 1 base short and J 4 bases short, with 7 bases between. This CDR3 comprises 12 residues. Per the germline V gene, CDR1 is DFQATT and CDR2 is SNEGSKA (reference sequence).

This clonotype was counted ten times or more. The chain links TRBV7-2 to TRBJ1-2, with a weak D call TRBD1 (5 bases). CDR3 size: 11 residues. From germline, CDR1 is SGHTA and CDR2 FQGNSA. The ends were cut back, 7 bases at V and 9 bases at J, with 12 bases in the middle. CDR3 nucleotide sequence: TGTGCCAGCACCCGGGACTCGAGCTACACCTTC. Its protein is CASTRDSSYTF.

This clonotype has at least ten counts. The J gene is TRBJ2-5, the V gene TRBV5-6, with D hard to call. V dropped 4 bases and J dropped 2 bases, with 12 bases sitting between them. This CDR3 region has 14 residues. From germline, CDR1 is SGHDT and CDR2 YYEEEE. The chain's CDR3 is CASSPGLDQETQYF. As DNA, the CDR3 is TGTGCCAGCAGCCCTGGGCTAGATCAAGAGACCCAGTACTTC.

This chain uses TRBV28 with TRBJ1-2, with D perhaps matching TRBD1 (6 bases). Germline V gives CDR1 MDHEN, CDR2 SYDVKM. The V gene lost 6 bases and the J gene lost 7 bases, with 21 bases spanning the gap. The CDR3 contains 15 residues. DNA for the CDR3: TGTGCCAGCAGCCCACAGGGTCCGGTGATTGCTGGCTACACCTTC. Its protein product is CASSPQGPVIAGYTF.

In its sample, this clonotype was seen many times. The CDR3 bases are TGTGCCAGCGGAGACAGGGTCGGGCAGCCCCAGCATTTT. Its protein product is CASGDRVGQPQHF. The V and J genes are TRBV7-2 and TRBJ1-5; 7 bases map to TRBD1. The V gene end was trimmed by 8 bases and the J gene end by 7 bases; junction bases not matched to a gene: 8. Germline CDR1 reads SGHTA; CDR2 reads FQGNSA. The CDR3 length is 13 residues.

This clonotype was counted between two and nine times. This chain joins TRBV29-1 and TRBJ2-2; 8 nucleotides line up with TRBD1. The CDR3 totals 13 residues. CDR1 is SQVTM, CDR2 ANQGSEA, per germline. V lost 7 bases and J lost 7; bases outside the gene matches: 8. The CDR3 loop is CSGRAGGIGELFF. CDR3 DNA: TGCAGCGGGAGAGCAGGGGGCATCGGGGAGCTGTTTTTT.

This clonotype has at least ten counts. The V call is TRBV6-1, the J call TRBJ1-2; 8 bases are shared with TRBD1. Trimming at V came to 5 bases and at J to 7 bases, leaving 12 bases not matched to a gene. Germline V gives CDR1 MNHNS, CDR2 SASEGT. The CDR3 totals 15 residues. The CDR3: CASSPSSTGAVGYTF. DNA of the CDR3: TGTGCCAGCAGTCCATCCTCGACAGGGGCAGTTGGCTACACCTTC.

Turning to this clonotype: A much more abundant neighbour one base away suggests this may be a read error. The chain carries TRBV6-2 or TRBV6-3 and TRBJ1-2; no firm D call. CDR1 MNHEY and CDR2 SVGEGT come from the germline V gene. The CDR3 contains 13 residues. Trimming removed 10 bases at V and 3 bases at J, with 15 bases between. The CDR3 nucleotides read TGTGCCAATGGACGGTTCGGCGACTATGGCTACACCTTC. Amino acids: CANGRFGDYGYTF.

This clonotype was recorded at least ten times. V usage is TRBV6-2 or TRBV6-3 and J usage is TRBJ1-5, with D unclear. There are 19 residues in the CDR3. Trimming removed 4 bases from V and 1 base from J, with 23 bases in between. From germline, CDR1 is MNHEY and CDR2 SVGEGT. Here the CDR3 reads CASSSQPVFGLSSNQPQHF. The CDR3 nucleotides are TGTGCCAGCAGTTCCCAGCCTGTATTCGGGTTGTCGAGCAATCAGCCCCAGCATTTT.

The chain uses TRBV5-1 and TRBJ1-4; 7 bases line up with TRBD1. The J segment lost 7 bases and the V segment lost 2 bases, leaving 8 bases of the junction unmatched. The CDR3 is 15 residues long. Germline V CDR1 and CDR2: SGHRS, YFSETQ. CDR3 loop: CASSFAADRTEKLFF. CDR3 nucleotide sequence: TGCGCCAGCAGCTTTGCCGCGGACAGGACTGAAAAACTGTTTTTT.

This clonotype was seen at least ten times. The junction differs from germline at one of its ends, possibly a read error. The J gene is TRBJ2-7, the V gene TRBV7-6; D not certain. Germline values: CDR1 SGHVS, CDR2 FNYEAQ. This CDR3 contains 15 residues. In DNA, the CDR3 is TGTGTCAGCAGCCCGGTTGATAGCCGGCGCGACGAGCAGTACTTC. Encoded protein: CVSSPVDSRRDEQYF.

The table lists this clonotype with many counts. The J gene is TRBJ2-5, the V gene TRBV29-1; D unresolved. CDR3 length: 13 amino acids. CDR1 and CDR2 (germline): SQVTM, ANQGSEA. V lost 2 bases, J lost 2 bases, and 9 bases lay in between. In nucleotides, the CDR3 is TGCAGCGTTGAATGGCAGGTACAAGAGACCCAGTACTTC. Translating gives CSVEWQVQETQYF.

This clonotype was counted at least ten times. The chain carries TRBV10-3 and TRBJ2-1; D is possibly TRBD1 (5 bases). Germline CDR1 and CDR2: ENHRY and SYGVKD. CDR3 length equals 12 residues. V lost 0 bases, J lost 9 bases, and 6 bases lay in between. The CDR3 region has the DNA TGTGCCATCAGTGAGTCAAGGGGTGAGCAGTTCTTC. The encoded protein is CAISESRGEQFF.

This clonotype came up many times. V gene TRBV7-2 combines with J gene TRBJ1-5; no clear D. Between the trimmed V and J ends, which lost 5 bases and 5 bases, there was a span of 25 bases. There are 18 residues in the CDR3. Germline V gives CDR1 SGHTA, CDR2 FQGNSA. CDR3 sequence: CASSRAPYSSRGDQPQHF. DNA of the CDR3: TGTGCCAGCAGCCGGGCCCCTTACAGCTCTCGGGGTGATCAGCCCCAGCATTTT.

At least ten counts were recorded for this clonotype. The J gene is TRBJ1-2, the V gene TRBV12-3 or TRBV12-4, with D tentatively TRBD1 (6 bases). V was pared by 7 bases and J by 2 bases, with 11 bases between. The CDR3 has 13 residues. The DNA of the CDR3 is TGTGCCAGCAACCGACAGGAGAACTATGGCTACACCTTC. Translating it yields CASNRQENYGYTF.

This clonotype was seen many times. The chain employs TRBV11-1 and TRBJ2-7; D ambiguous. Germline V gives CDR1 SGHAT, CDR2 FQDESV (reference sequence). This CDR3 has 13 amino acids. The V and J ends lost 5 bases and 1 base respectively, with 9 bases between them. The CDR3 loop reads CASSHTGSYEQYF. CDR3 DNA sequence: TGTGCCAGCAGCCACACTGGTTCCTACGAGCAGTACTTC.

The rearrangement uses TRBV3-1 and TRBJ2-2, with D hard to call. V lost 5 bases and J lost 1, with 8 bases in between. The germline V gene has CDR1 LGHDT and CDR2 YNNKEL (reference sequence). The CDR3 loop spans 14 amino acids. CDR3 sequence reads: CASSSVGNTGELFF. The CDR3 nucleotides read TGTGCCAGCAGCTCCGTAGGGAACACCGGGGAGCTGTTTTTT.

This clonotype was recorded at least ten times. J is TRBJ2-7 and V is TRBV28; D not certain. The length of the CDR3 is 13 residues. CDR1 and CDR2 (germline): MDHEN, SYDVKM. This chain's CDR3 is CASSLRPSSEQYV. The CDR3 DNA reads TGTGCCAGCAGTCTGAGACCCTCCTCCGAGCAGTACGTC.